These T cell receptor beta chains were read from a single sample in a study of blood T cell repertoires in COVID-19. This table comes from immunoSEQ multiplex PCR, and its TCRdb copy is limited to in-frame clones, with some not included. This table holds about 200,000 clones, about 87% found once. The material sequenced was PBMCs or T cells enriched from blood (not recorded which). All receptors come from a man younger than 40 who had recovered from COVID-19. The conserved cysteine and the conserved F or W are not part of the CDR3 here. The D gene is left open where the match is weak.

ASSPGLARGYNEQF | TRBV28 | -
ASSRQGNTEAF | TRBV7-2 | TRBD1
ASSQDRSGPMSSGANVLT | TRBV4-1 | -
ASSRGQGLYEQY | TRBV4-1 | -
ATSGLAGGDNEQF | TRBV24-1 | TRBD2
ATSDPKTSGSNEQF | TRBV24-1 | TRBD2
SVIGGTGTLIGELF | TRBV29-1 | -
ASSHTLLSGRARDTQY | TRBV5-1 | TRBD2
ASSPPDRFGYGYT | TRBV28 | TRBD1
ASSDGTSAYNEQF | TRBV11-2 | TRBD2
ASSSSGARSYNEQF | TRBV7-2 | TRBD2
ASSYGGYGTDTQY | TRBV5-4 | TRBD2
ATASGGVTDTQY | TRBV10-3 | TRBD2
ASSLRSYVSYEQY | TRBV11-2 | -
ASSQRTSGAGNEQF | TRBV3-1/TRBV3-2 | TRBD2
ASSQGLLSNQPQH | TRBV4-1 | -
ATKGIGQVGELF | TRBV24-1 | -
ATRGLAGGPETQY | TRBV15 | TRBD2
ASTRDDRSTTNEKLF | TRBV23-1 | -
ASSQDPETPAF | TRBV4-1 | -
ASSLTYAGGEQY | TRBV18 | -
ASSQGQGATDTQY | TRBV4-3 | TRBD1
ASATPGGGFTDTQY | TRBV25-1 | TRBD2
ASSPRLAGDDEQF | TRBV9 | TRBD2
ASSVSGAMEAF | TRBV2 | -
ASSQDRDRGRWETQY | TRBV14 | TRBD1
SVYPTDNYGYT | TRBV29-1 | -
ATRAGTGTGELF | TRBV24-1 | TRBD1
ASSNIRAPGGASEQY | TRBV21-1 | -
AWNQQGLAGIYEQY | TRBV30 | TRBD2
ASSPTGVEQY | TRBV7-9 | TRBD1
ATSSRDRGSYEQY | TRBV15 | TRBD1
ASSWGQKRDTEAF | TRBV5-5 | TRBD1
ASSATSGNSYEQY | TRBV18 | -
ASRTPGQGDGSGELF | TRBV7-7 | TRBD1
ASSLIATSGNYEQY | TRBV5-4 | TRBD2
ASSQDRGNYGYT | TRBV14 | -
SAGDRDEQF | TRBV20-1 | TRBD1
ASRAGQYGYT | TRBV2 | -
ASTPWRLAYYEQY | TRBV6-5 | TRBD2
ASSQVSSGFYEQY | TRBV4-1 | -
ASSLRLAGPMGAGELF | TRBV28 | TRBD2
SVEHSGGYEQY | TRBV29-1 | -
ASSVAKGANSPLH | TRBV9 | -
ASSVFTDNEQF | TRBV9 | -
ASSLLVPGELF | TRBV12-3/TRBV12-4 | -
ASSSLAPTGPYYGYT | TRBV7-2 | -
ASSFFRRETYNEQF | TRBV27 | TRBD2
STSGDRENSPLH | TRBV20-1 | TRBD1
ASSDGGTSGYNEQF | TRBV2 | TRBD2
ASSWGGQGPYSNQPQH | TRBV27 | TRBD1
ATSDPRGPSGELF | TRBV24-1 | -
ASSLTSGVETQY | TRBV11-2 | TRBD2